These 19 T cell receptor beta chains were all obtained from the same sample, sequenced in a study of shared clonotypes between healthy human individuals (dated by TCRdb to about 2020). Libraries were prepared through the immunoSEQ multiplex PCR assay. In its TCRdb copy, this immuneACCESS table keeps in-frame sequences only and misses some clones. Where compared with another copy, unresolved V genes explain less than half of these, and the others have no known cause. Here the sample has 950,000 to 1,100,000 clones; more than 60% occur a single time. About 1.5% of the sample rests with the top ten. Sequenced material: memory CD4+ T cells sorted from blood. The meaning of the sample's cell subset or site label: CD45RA-negative fraction. Receptors were obtained from a man younger than 35 in good health.

This clone was seen a single time. The chain joins TRBV6-5 to TRBJ1-5, with no clear D. The CDR3 consists of 13 residues. CDR1 MNHEY and CDR2 SVGAGI come from the germline V gene. The V end lost 6 bases, the J end lost 3 bases, and 9 bases lay between the germline ends. CDR3 loop: CASRDGYNQPQHF. CDR3 sequence (DNA): TGTGCCAGCAGGGACGGGTACAATCAGCCCCAGCATTTT.

J is TRBJ2-7 and V is TRBV6-1; 9 bases map to TRBD1. This CDR3 is built from 16 residues. Germline V gene sequence: CDR1 MNHNS, CDR2 SASEGT. With V trimmed by 4 bases and J by 2 bases, 9 bases remained unmatched. This chain's CDR3 is CASSGSRQGGAYEQYF. The CDR3 region has the DNA TGTGCCAGCAGTGGATCGCGACAGGGGGGAGCCTACGAGCAGTACTTC.

This chain joins TRBV10-3 and TRBJ1-6; D unclear. The CDR3 spans 13 residues. Trimming shortened V by 7 bases and J by 9 bases, and 13 bases separated the two germline ends. Per the germline V gene, CDR1 is ENHRY and CDR2 is SYGVKD. The DNA of the CDR3 is TGTGCCATCAACGAGGTTTACAGTTCACCCCTCCACTTT. Translating gives CAINEVYSSPLHF.

V is TRBV5-1 and J is TRBJ1-1; TRBD1 aligns across 8 bases. V shed 0 bases, J shed 5 bases, and the junction held 6 bases outside the gene matches. The CDR3 spans 15 residues. Germline CDR1 is SGHRS and CDR2 is YFSETQ. The CDR3 protein is CASSLATGGGTEAFF. The DNA for the CDR3 is TGCGCCAGCAGCTTGGCCACAGGGGGAGGTACTGAAGCTTTCTTT.

The V and J genes are TRBV6-1 and TRBJ2-3; TRBD2 matches at 14 bases. Germline trimming cut 3 bases from V and 4 bases from J; bases unmatched to any gene: 3. Germline CDR1 MNHNS, CDR2 SASEGT. The CDR3 is 16 residues long. CDR3 protein: CASSETSGGGADTQYF. Written as DNA, the CDR3 is TGTGCCAGCAGTGAGACTAGCGGGGGGGGTGCAGATACGCAGTATTTT.

The chain recombines TRBV28 with TRBJ1-6; TRBD1 agrees at 9 bases. J gave up 6 bases and V 5 bases, and 8 bases lay outside the gene matches. Looked up from germline, CDR1 is MDHEN and CDR2 is SYDVKM. The CDR3 is made up of 16 amino acids. The CDR3 reads CASSKDRGKGNSPLHF. The CDR3 bases are TGTGCCAGCAGTAAGGACAGGGGTAAAGGTAATTCACCCCTCCACTTT.

The gene calls are TRBV5-1 and TRBJ2-2; the match to TRBD2 covers 7 bases. The V and J ends lost 3 bases and 4 bases, in that order; junction bases with no gene match: 3. CDR3 size: 14 residues. CDR1 and CDR2 (germline): SGHRS, YFSETQ. CDR3 in DNA: TGCGCCAGCAGCTGGGGAGGGAGCACCGGGGAGCTGTTTTTT. Protein: CASSWGGSTGELFF. Full variable domain (outside the CDR3, taken from reference TRBV5-1 and TRBJ2-2): KAGVTQTPRYLIKTRGQQVTLSCSPISGHRSVSWYQQTPGQGLQFLFEYFSETQRNKGNFPGRFSGRQFSNSRSEMNVSTLELGDSALYLCASSWGGSTGELFFGEGSRLTVL.

This sequence joins TRBV5-1 and TRBJ2-7, with D possibly being TRBD2 (5 bases). The V gene lost 4 bases and the J gene lost 2 bases, with 13 bases spanning the gap. This CDR3 has 14 amino acids. From germline, CDR1 is SGHRS and CDR2 YFSETQ. As DNA, the CDR3 is TGCGCCAGCAGCCCCAAGGCGCGGGCCTACGAGCAGTACTTC. Residues: CASSPKARAYEQYF.

This clone was found many times. The chain recombines TRBV7-6 with TRBJ2-1; D gene ambiguous. Between the trimmed V and J ends, which lost 1 base and 4 bases, there was a span of 11 bases. CDR1 is SGHVS, CDR2 FNYEAQ, per germline. This CDR3 region has 15 residues. The chain's CDR3 is CASSLGSAVYNEQFF. DNA of the CDR3: TGTGCCAGCAGCTTAGGCTCCGCAGTTTACAATGAGCAGTTCTTC.

This clone was counted a few times. Here the CDR3 DNA reads TGTGCCAGCAGCCAAGTACGACTAGCGGAAGCCGGGGAGCTGTTTTTT. Translating gives CASSQVRLAEAGELFF. The chain is built from TRBV14 and TRBJ2-2, with TRBD2 identical over 9 bases. In germline, CDR1 is SGHDN, CDR2 FVKESK. This CDR3 is built from 16 residues. The V and J ends lost 1 base and 6 bases, in that order; junction bases with no gene match: 6.

The J gene is TRBJ2-1, the V gene TRBV6-6; D gene unclear. This CDR3 is built from 13 residues. The V end was cut by 7 bases, the J end by 2 bases, with 9 bases between. Germline V gene sequence: CDR1 MNHNY, CDR2 SVGAGI (reference sequence). CDR3 residues: CASKGDPYNEQFF. CDR3 nucleotide sequence: TGTGCCAGCAAGGGCGACCCCTACAATGAGCAGTTCTTC.

This clone has only one observation. CDR3 DNA: TGTGCCAGCTCACCCGCCCAACAGGGGGCACTTGGAGAGCAGTACTTC. It encodes CASSPAQQGALGEQYF. V usage is TRBV18 and J usage is TRBJ2-7; TRBD1 matches 9 bases. CDR3 length equals 16 residues. Germline CDR1 and CDR2: KGHSH and LQKENI. J gave up 7 bases and V 3 bases, and 13 bases lay outside the gene matches.

In this sample, this clone turned up many times. The sample carries other DNA sequences with the same CDR3. The V call is TRBV7-6, the J call TRBJ2-3, with 8 bases lining up with TRBD2. V lost 1 base, J lost 3 bases, and 6 bases stayed unmatched. The CDR3 is 16 residues long. Germline CDR1 and CDR2: SGHVS and FNYEAQ. Written as DNA, the CDR3 is TGTGCCAGCAGCTTAGATGCGGGAGGATCTACAGATACGCAGTATTTT. Residues: CASSLDAGGSTDTQYF.

This rearrangement joins TRBV11-2 to TRBJ1-3; TRBD1 agrees at 7 bases. Trimming took 1 base from V and 5 from J; bases not matched to a gene: 8. The CDR3 is made up of 16 amino acids. Germline V lookup: CDR1 SGHAT, CDR2 FQNNGV. The CDR3 nucleotides are TGTGCCAGCAGCTTAGGCGAGGGGGCTCGTAGAAACACCATATATTTT. Translation: CASSLGEGARRNTIYF.

The V call is TRBV7-2, the J call TRBJ1-2, with D unclear. Germline CDR1 and CDR2: SGHTA and FQGNSA. V lost 0 bases and J 5 bases, leaving 7 bases between the germline ends. This CDR3 is 13 amino acids long. This chain's CDR3 is CASSLAGIYGYTF. For the CDR3, the DNA is TGTGCCAGCAGCTTAGCAGGGATTTATGGCTACACCTTC.

A word on this clone: This may be a read error, as it is one base from a much larger clone. The V and J genes are TRBV5-3 and TRBJ2-5; D gene ambiguous. TRBV5-3 is given ORF status, its function remaining uncertain. This CDR3 comprises 13 residues. In nucleotides, the CDR3 is TGTGCCAGCAGCTTGACCCTGGGGGAGACCCAGTACTTC. Translating gives CASSLTLGETQYF.

V and J are TRBV2 and TRBJ1-2; weak D call: TRBD1 (6 bases). V was trimmed by 7 bases and J by 5 bases, leaving 17 bases between them. In germline, CDR1 is SNHLY, CDR2 FYNNEI. The CDR3 extends over 14 amino acids. This CDR3 is CASKGSTGLYGYTF. In DNA, the CDR3 is TGTGCCAGCAAGGGGAGTACAGGGTTGTATGGCTACACCTTC.

The chain has TRBV27 and TRBJ1-2; D might be TRBD1 (6 bases). V lost 5 bases, J lost 7 bases, and 14 bases lay in between. Germline V lookup: CDR1 MNHEY, CDR2 SMNVEV (reference sequence). This CDR3 contains 13 residues. In nucleotides, the CDR3 is TGTGCCAGCAGTATCCGCCCAGGGGTTGGCTACACCTTC. Translated, it gives CASSIRPGVGYTF.

The chain has TRBV4-3 and TRBJ1-6; 8 bases are a match to TRBD1. Germline CDR1 LGHNA, CDR2 YSLEER. V lost 4 bases to trimming and J lost 3 bases; unmatched junction nucleotides: 5. The CDR3 consists of 16 residues. The CDR3 reads CASSPSTGDYNSPLHF. Here the CDR3 DNA reads TGCGCCAGCAGCCCCTCGACAGGGGACTATAATTCACCCCTCCACTTT.